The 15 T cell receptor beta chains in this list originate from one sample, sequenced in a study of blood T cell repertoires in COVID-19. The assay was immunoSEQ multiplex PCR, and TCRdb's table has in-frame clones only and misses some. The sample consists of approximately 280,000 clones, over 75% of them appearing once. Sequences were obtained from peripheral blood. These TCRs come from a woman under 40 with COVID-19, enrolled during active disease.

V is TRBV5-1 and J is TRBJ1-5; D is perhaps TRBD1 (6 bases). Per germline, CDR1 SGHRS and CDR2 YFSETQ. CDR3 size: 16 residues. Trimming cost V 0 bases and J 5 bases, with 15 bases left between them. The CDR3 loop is CASSLAGGAPDQPQHF. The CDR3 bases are TGCGCCAGCAGCTTGGCCGGGGGGGCGCCCGATCAGCCCCAGCATTTT.

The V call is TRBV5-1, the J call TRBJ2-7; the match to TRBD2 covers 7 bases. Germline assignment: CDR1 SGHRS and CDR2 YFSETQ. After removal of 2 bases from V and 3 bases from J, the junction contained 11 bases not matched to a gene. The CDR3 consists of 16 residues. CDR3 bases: TGCGCCAGCAGCTTTTTACTGGGCGGGAGTTTCTACGAGCAGTACTTC. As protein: CASSFLLGGSFYEQYF.

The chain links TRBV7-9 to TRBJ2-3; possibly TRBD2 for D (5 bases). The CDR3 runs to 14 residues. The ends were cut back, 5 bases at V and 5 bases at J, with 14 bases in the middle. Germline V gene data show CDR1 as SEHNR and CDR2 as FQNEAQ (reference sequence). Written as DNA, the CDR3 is TGTGCCAGCAGCGTGGAGAGGGATAGAGATACGCAGTATTTT. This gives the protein CASSVERDRDTQYF. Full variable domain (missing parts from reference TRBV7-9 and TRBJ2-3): DTGVSQNPRHKITKRGQNVTFRCDPISEHNRLYWYRQTLGQGPEFLTYFQNEAQLEKSRLLSDRFSAERPKGSFSTLEIQRTEQGDSAMYLCASSVERDRDTQYFGPGTRLTVL.

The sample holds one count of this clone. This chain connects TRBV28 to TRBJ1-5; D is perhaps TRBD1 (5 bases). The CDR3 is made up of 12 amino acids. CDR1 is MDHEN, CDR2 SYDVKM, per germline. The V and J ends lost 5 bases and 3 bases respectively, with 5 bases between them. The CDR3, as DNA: TGTGCCAGCAGTGGGGCCAATCAGCCCCAGCATTTT. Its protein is CASSGANQPQHF.

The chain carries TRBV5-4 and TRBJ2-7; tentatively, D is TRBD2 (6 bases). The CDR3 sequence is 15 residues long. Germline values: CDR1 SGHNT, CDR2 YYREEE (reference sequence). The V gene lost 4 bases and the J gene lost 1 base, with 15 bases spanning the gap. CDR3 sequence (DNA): TGTGCCAGCAGCCCGGAGGGACTCCGGTCCTACGAGCAGTACTTC. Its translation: CASSPEGLRSYEQYF.

The CDR3 loop reads CASSLGMAAGEQYF. The CDR3 bases are TGTGCCAGCAGCCTGGGTATGGCCGCGGGGGAGCAGTACTTC. This chain joins TRBV27 and TRBJ2-7, with D possibly being TRBD2 (6 bases). CDR3 size: 14 residues. Germline values: CDR1 MNHEY, CDR2 SMNVEV (reference sequence). V was cut by 6 bases and J by 7 bases, with 19 bases left in between.

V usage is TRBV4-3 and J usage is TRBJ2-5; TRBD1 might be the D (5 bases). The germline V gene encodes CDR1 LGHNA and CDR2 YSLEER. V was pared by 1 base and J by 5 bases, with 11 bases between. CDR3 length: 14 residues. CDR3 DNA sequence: TGCGCCAGCAGCCAAGGGGTGGGGCGCGAGACCCAGTACTTC. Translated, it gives CASSQGVGRETQYF.

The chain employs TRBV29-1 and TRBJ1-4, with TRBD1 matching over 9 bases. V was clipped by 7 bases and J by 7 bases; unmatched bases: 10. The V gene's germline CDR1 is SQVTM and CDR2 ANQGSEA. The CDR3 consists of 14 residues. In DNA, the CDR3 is TGCAGCGCGGGAAAACAGGGACAGGGTGAAAAACTGTTTTTT. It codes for CSAGKQGQGEKLFF.

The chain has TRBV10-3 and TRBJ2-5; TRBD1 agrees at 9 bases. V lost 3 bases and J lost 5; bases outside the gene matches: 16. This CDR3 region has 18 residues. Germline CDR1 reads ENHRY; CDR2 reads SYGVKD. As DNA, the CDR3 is TGTGCCATCAGTGAACCGGTCAGGCGGGGACAGGGAGGGGAGACCCAGTACTTC. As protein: CAISEPVRRGQGGETQYF.

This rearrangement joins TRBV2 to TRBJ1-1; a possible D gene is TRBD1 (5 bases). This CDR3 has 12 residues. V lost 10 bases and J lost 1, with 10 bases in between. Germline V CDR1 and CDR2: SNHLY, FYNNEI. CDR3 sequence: CANRRSNTEAFF. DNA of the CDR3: TGTGCCAACAGGCGGTCGAACACTGAAGCTTTCTTT.

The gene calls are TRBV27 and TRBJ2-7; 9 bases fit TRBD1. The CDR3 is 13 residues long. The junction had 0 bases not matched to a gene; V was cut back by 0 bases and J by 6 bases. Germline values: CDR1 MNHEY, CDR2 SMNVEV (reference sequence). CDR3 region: CASSLSTGGEQYF. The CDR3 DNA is TGTGCCAGCAGTTTATCGACAGGGGGCGAGCAGTACTTC.

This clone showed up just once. DNA for the CDR3: TGTGCCAGCAGCCGCCGGGGACCGCGAGTAGCGGGAGTGGGGTACGAGCAGTACTTC. Translating it yields CASSRRGPRVAGVGYEQYF. This chain connects TRBV7-8 to TRBJ2-7, with TRBD2 identical over 9 bases. CDR1 is SGHVS and CDR2 is FQNEAQ in the germline V gene. CDR3 length: 19 residues. After removal of 5 bases from V and 4 bases from J, the junction contained 21 bases not matched to a gene.

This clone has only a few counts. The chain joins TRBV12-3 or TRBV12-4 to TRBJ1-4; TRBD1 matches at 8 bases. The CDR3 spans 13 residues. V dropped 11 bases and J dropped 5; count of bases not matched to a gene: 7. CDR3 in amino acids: CASRTGRNEKLFF. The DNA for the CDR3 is TGTGCCTCACGGACAGGGCGAAATGAAAAACTGTTTTTT.

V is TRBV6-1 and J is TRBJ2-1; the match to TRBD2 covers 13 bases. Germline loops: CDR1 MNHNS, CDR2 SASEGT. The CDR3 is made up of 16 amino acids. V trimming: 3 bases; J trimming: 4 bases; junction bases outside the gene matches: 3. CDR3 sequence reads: CASSERTSGSYNEQFF. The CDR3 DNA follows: TGTGCCAGCAGTGAGCGGACTAGCGGGAGTTACAATGAGCAGTTCTTC.

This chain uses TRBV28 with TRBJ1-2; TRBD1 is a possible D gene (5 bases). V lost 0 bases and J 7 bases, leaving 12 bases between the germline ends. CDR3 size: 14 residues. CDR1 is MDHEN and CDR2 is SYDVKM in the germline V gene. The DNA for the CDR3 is TGTGCCAGCAGTTTATGGGCCGGGGGTGGTGGCTACACCTTC. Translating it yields CASSLWAGGGGYTF.